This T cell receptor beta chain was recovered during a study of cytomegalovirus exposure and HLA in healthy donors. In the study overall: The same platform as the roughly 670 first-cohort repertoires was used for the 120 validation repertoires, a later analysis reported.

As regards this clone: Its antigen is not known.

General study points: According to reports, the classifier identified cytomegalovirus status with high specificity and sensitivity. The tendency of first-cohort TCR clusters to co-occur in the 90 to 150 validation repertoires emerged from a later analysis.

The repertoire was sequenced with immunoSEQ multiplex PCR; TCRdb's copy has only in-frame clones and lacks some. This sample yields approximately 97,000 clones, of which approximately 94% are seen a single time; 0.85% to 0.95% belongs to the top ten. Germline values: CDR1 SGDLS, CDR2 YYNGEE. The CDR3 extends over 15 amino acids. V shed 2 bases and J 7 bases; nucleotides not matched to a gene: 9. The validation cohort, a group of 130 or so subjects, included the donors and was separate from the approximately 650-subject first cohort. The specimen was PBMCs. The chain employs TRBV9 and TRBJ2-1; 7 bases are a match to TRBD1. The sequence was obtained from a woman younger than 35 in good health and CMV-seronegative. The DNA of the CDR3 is TGTGCCAGCAGCGTCTCTGGCAGGGGGTTTAATGAGCAGTTCTTC. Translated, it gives CASSVSGRGFNEQFF.